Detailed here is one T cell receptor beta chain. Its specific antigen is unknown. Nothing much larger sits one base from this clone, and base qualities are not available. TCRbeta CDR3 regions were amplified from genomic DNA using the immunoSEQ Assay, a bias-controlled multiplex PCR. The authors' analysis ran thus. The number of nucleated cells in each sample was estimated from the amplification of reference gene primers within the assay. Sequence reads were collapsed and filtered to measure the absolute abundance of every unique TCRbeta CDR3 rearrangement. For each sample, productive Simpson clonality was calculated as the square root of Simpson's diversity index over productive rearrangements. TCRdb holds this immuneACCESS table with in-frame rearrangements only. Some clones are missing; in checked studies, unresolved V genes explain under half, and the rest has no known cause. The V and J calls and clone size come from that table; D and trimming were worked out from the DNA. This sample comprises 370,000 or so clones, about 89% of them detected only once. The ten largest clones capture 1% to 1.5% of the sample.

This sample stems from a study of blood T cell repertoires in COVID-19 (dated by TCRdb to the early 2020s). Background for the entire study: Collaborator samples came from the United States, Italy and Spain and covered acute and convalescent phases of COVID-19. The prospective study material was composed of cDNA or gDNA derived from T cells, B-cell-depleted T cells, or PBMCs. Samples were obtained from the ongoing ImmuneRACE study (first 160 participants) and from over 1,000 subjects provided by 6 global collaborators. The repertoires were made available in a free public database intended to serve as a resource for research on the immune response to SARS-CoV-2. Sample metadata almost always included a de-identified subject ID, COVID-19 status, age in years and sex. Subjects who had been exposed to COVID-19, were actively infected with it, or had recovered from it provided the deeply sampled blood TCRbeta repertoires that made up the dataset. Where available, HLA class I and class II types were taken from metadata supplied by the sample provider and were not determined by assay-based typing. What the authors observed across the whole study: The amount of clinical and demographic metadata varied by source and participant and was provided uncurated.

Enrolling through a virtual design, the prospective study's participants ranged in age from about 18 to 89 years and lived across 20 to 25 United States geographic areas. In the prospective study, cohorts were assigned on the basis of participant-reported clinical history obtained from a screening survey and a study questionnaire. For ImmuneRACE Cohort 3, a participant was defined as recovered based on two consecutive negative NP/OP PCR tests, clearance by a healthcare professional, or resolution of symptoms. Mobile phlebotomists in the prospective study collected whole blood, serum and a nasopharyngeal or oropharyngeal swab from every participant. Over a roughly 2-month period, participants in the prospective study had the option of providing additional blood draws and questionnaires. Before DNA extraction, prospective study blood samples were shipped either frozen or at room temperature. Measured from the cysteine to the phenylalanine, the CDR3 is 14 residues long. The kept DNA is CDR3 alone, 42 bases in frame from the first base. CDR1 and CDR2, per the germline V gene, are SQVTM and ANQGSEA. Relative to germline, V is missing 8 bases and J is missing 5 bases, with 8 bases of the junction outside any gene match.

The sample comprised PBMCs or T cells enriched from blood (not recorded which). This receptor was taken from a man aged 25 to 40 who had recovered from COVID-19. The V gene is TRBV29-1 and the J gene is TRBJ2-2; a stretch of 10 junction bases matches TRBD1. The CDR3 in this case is CSTESGQGTGELFF. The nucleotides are TGCAGCACGGAATCGGGACAGGGGACCGGGGAGCTGTTTTTT.